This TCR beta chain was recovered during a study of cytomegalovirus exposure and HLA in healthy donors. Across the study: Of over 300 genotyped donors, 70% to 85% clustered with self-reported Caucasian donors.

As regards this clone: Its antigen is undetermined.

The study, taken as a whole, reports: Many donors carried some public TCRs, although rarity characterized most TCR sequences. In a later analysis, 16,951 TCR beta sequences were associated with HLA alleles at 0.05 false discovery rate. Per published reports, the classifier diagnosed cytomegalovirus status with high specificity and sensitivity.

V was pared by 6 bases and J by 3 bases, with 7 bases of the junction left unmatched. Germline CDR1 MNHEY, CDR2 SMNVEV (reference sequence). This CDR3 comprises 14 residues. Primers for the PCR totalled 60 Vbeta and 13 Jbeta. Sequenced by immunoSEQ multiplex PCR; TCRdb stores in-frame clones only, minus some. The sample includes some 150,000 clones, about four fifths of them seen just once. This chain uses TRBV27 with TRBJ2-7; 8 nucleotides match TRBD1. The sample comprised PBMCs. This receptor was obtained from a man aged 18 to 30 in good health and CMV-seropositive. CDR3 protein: CASRRTGSNYEQYF. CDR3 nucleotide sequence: TGTGCCAGCAGGAGGACAGGGAGCAACTACGAGCAGTACTTC.